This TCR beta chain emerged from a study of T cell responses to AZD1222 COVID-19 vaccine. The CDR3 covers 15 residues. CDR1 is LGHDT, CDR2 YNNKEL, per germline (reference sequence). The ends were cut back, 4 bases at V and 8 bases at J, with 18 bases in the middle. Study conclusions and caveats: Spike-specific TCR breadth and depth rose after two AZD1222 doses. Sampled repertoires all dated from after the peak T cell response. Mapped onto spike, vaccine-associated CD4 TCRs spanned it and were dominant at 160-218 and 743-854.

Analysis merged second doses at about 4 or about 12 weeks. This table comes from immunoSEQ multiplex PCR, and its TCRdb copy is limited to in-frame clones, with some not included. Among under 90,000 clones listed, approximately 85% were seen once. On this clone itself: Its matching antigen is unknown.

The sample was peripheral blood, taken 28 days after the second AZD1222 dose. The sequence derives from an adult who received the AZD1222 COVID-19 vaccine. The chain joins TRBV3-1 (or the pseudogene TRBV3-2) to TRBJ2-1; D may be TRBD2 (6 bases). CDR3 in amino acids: CASSPPRGFIDEQFF. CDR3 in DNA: TGTGCCAGCAGCCCCCCCCGGGGGTTTATTGATGAGCAGTTCTTC.